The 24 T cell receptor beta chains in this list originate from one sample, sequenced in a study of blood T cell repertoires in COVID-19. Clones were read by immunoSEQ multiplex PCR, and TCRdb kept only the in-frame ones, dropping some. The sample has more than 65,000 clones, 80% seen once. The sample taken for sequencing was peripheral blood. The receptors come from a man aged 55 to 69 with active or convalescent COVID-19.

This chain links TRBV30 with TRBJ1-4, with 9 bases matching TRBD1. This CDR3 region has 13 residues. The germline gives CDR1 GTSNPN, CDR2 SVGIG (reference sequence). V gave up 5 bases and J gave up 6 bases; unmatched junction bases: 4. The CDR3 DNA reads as TGTGCCTGGTCCGGGACAGGGTATGAAAAACTGTTTTTT. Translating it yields CAWSGTGYEKLFF.

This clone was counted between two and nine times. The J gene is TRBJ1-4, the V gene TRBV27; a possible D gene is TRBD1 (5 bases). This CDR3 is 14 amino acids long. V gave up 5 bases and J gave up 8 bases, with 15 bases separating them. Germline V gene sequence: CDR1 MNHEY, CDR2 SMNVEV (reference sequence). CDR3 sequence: CASSILGGREKLFF. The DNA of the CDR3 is TGTGCCAGCAGTATCCTGGGGGGTCGAGAAAAACTGTTTTTT.

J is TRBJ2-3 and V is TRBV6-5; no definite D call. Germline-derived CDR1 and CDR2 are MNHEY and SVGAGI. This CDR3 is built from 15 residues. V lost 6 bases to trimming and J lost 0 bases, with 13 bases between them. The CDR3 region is CASREVYGSTDTQYF. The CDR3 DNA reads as TGTGCCAGCAGAGAGGTCTACGGTAGCACAGATACGCAGTATTTT.

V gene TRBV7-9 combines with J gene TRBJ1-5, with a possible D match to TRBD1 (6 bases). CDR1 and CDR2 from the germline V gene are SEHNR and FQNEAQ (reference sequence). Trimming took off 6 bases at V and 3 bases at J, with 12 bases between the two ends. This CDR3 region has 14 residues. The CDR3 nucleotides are TGTGCCAGCAGAAAGACAGGCCCCAATCAGCCCCAGCATTTT. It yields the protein CASRKTGPNQPQHF.

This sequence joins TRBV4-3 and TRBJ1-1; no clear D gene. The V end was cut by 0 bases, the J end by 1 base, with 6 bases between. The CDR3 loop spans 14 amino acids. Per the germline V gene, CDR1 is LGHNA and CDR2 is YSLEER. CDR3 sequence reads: CASSQDLWNTEAFF. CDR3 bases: TGCGCCAGCAGCCAAGATCTGTGGAACACTGAAGCTTTCTTT.

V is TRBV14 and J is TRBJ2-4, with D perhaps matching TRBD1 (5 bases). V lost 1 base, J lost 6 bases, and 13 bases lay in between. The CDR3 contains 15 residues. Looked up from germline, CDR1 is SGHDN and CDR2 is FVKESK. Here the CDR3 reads CASSQADSVVNIQYF. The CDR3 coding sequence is TGTGCCAGCAGCCAAGCTGACAGTGTCGTAAACATTCAGTACTTC.

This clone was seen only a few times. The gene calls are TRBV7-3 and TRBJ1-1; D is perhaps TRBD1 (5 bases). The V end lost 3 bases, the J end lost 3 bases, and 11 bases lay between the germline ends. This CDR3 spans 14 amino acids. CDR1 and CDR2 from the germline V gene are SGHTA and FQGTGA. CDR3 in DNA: TGTGCCAGCAGCTTGGGGGGTTTAGACACTGAAGCTTTCTTT. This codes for CASSLGGLDTEAFF.

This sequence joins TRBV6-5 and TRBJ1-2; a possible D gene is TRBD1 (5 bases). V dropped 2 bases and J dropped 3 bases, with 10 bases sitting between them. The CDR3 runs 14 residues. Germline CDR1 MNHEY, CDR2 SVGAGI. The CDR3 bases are TGTGCCAGCAGTTACGTAAGCAGGGACTATGGCTACACCTTC. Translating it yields CASSYVSRDYGYTF.

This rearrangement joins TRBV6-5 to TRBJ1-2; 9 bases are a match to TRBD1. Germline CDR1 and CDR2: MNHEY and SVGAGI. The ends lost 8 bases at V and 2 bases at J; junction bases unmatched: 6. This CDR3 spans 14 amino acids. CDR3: CASGNRGLNYGYTF. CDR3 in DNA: TGTGCCAGCGGAAACAGGGGGCTCAACTATGGCTACACCTTC.

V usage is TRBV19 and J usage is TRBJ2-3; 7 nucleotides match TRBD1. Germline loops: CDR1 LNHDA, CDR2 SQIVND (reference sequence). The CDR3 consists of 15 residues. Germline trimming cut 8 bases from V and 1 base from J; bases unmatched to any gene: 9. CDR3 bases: TGTGCCAGTGGGCCCACAGGGGCGGGCACAGATACGCAGTATTTT. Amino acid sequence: CASGPTGAGTDTQYF.

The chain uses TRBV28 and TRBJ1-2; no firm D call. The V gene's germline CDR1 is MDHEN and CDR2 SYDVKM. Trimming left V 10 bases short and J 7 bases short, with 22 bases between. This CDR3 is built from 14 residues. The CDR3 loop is CATNPQPAGSGYTF. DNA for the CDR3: TGTGCCACCAATCCACAGCCCGCGGGTTCTGGCTACACCTTC.

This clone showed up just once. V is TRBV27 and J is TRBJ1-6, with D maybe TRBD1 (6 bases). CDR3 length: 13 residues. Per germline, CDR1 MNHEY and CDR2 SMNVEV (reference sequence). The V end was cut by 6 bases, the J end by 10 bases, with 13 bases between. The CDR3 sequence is CASREQGLSPLHF. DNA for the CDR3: TGTGCCAGCAGGGAACAGGGATTATCACCCCTCCACTTT.

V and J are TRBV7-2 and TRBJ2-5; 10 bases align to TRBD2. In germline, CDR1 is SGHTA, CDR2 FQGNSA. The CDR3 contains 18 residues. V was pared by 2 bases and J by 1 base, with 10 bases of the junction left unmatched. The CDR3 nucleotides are TGTGCCAGCAGCTTAAGACTAGCGGGTCAAAGCCGCCAAGAGACCCAGTACTTC. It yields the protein CASSLRLAGQSRQETQYF.

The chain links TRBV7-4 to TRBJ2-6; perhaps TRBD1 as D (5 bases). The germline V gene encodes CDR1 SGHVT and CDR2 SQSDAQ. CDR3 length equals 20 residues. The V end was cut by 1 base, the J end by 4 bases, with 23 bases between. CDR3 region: CASSLVVTVVVTRGANVLTF. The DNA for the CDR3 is TGTGCCAGCAGCTTAGTGGTGACAGTCGTAGTAACGCGGGGGGCCAACGTCCTGACTTTC.

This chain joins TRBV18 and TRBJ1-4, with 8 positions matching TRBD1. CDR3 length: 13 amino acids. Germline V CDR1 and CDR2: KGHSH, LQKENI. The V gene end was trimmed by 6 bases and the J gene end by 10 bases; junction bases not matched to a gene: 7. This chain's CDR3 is CASSDRDSGKLFF. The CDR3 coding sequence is TGTGCCAGCTCGGACAGGGACAGCGGAAAACTGTTTTTT.

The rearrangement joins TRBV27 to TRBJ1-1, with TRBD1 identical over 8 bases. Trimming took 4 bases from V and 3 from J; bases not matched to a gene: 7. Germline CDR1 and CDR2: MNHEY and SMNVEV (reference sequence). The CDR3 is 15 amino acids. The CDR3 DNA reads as TGTGCCAGCAGTTATGGTGACAGGGGAGACACTGAAGCTTTCTTT. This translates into CASSYGDRGDTEAFF.

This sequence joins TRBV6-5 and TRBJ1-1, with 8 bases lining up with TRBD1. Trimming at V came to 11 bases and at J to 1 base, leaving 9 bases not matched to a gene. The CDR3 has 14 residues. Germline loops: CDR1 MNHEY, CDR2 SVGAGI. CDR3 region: CAGVTGAGNTEAFF. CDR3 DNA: TGTGCCGGGGTGACAGGGGCCGGGAACACTGAAGCTTTCTTT.

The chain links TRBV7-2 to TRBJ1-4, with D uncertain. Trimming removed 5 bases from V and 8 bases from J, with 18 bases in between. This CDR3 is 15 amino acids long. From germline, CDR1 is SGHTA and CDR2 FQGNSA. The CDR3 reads CASSPRGGVREKLFF. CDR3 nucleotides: TGTGCCAGCAGCCCGAGAGGCGGAGTTCGAGAAAAACTGTTTTTT.

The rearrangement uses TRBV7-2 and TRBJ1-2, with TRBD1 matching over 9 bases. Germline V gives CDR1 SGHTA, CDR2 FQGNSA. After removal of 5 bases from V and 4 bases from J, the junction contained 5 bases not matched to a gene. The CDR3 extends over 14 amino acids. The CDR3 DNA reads TGTGCCAGCAGCCCTGGGGACAGGGCCTATGGCTACACCTTC. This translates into CASSPGDRAYGYTF.

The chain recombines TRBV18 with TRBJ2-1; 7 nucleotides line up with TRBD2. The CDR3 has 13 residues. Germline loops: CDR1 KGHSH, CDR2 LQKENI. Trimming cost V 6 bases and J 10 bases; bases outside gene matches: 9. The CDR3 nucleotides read TGTGCCAGCTCCCCGGGCGGGGGAAGAGAGCAGTTCTTC. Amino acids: CASSPGGGREQFF.

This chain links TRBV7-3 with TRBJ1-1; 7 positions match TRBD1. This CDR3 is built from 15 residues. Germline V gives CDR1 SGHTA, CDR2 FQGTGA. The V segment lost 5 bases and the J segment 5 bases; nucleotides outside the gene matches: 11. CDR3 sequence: CASSPDDRVGTEAFF. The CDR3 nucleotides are TGTGCCAGCAGCCCAGACGACAGGGTGGGGACTGAAGCTTTCTTT.

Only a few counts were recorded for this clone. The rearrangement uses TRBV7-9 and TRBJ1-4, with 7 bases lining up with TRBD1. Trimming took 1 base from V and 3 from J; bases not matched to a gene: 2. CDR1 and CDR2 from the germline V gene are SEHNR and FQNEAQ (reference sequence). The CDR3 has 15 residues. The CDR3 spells CASSLGQGPNEKLFF. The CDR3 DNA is TGTGCCAGCAGCTTAGGACAGGGACCTAATGAAAAACTGTTTTTT.

The CDR3 DNA is TGTGCCAGCAGTTACTCGGTACAGAGAAACACTGAAGCTTTCTTT. Its protein product is CASSYSVQRNTEAFF. V gene TRBV6-5 combines with J gene TRBJ1-1, with no clear D. V lost 0 bases and J lost 2, with 10 bases in between. CDR1 MNHEY and CDR2 SVGAGI come from the germline V gene. The CDR3 covers 15 residues.

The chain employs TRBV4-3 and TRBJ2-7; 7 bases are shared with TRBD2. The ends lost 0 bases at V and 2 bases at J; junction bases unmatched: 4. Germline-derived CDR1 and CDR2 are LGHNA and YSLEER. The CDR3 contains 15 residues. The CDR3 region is CASSQDNGGTYEQYF. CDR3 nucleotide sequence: TGCGCCAGCAGCCAAGATAACGGGGGGACCTACGAGCAGTACTTC.